A selection of T cell receptor beta chains follows, all from one sample in a study of T cell clonotyping in hematopoietic cell transplantation. The assay was immunoSEQ multiplex PCR, and TCRdb's table has in-frame clones only and misses some. This table has roughly 30,000 clones, over 65% appearing once. The sequencing here drew on peripheral blood mononuclear cells, taken before stem cell transplant. The source is a woman aged 25 to 45 with chronic myeloid leukemia. Some clones in this sample may be carry-over from other donors' samples. Each CDR3 is given without its conserved first and last residue. Only some rows state a clone size, as once, few, many or a class for expanded clones.

v_call clone_size cdr3_aa
TRBV2 NA ASKRGGNYGYT
TRBV19 few ASSIGQSNQPQH
TRBV7-8 NA ASTRAGRLPGEKLF
TRBV6-5 NA ASSYVANYGYT
TRBV6-6 NA ASTPGTSTVSGYT
TRBV11-2 few ASSSEDTYNSPLH
TRBV4-2 NA ASSQDTPQPQH
TRBV9 NA ASSVGQFNQPQH
TRBV4-1 NA ASSPLGDTQY
TRBV20-1 NA SAGQQGQY
TRBV7-6 NA ASSLYQGGYGNTIY
TRBV13 NA ASRRGGSTDTQY
TRBV5-1 NA ASSLVAATQETQY
TRBV5-1 NA ASSLGQERAYNSPLH
TRBV10-3 NA AISAGQGGSTDTQY
TRBV15 few ATSREAPGYEQY